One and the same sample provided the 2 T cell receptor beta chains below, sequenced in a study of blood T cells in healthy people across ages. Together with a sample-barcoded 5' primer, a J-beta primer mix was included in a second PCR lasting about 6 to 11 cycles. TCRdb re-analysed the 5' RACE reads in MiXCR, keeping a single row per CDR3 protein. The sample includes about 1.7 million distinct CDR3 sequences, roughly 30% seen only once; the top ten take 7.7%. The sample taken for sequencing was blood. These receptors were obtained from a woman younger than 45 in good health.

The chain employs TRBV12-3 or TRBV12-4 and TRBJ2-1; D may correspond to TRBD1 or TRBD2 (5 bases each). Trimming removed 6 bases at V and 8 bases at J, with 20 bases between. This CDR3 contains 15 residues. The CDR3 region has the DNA TGTGCCAGCAGACCCGGGGCTAGCCCCCTTTATGAGCAGTTCTTC. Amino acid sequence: CASRPGASPLYEQFF.

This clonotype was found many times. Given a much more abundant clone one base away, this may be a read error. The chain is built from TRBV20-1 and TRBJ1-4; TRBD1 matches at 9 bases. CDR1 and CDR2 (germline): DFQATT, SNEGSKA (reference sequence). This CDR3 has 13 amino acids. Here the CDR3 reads CSATGTGNEKRFF. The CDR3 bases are TGCAGTGCTACCGGGACAGGGAATGAAAAACGGTTTTTT.